This TCR beta chain stems from a study of tumor and adjacent non-tumor tissue in lung cancer. The overall study: The cohort had approximately 13 adenocarcinoma, a couple of squamous cell and 1 small cell patients.

Germline CDR1 SGHRS, CDR2 YFSETQ. V was pared by 5 bases and J by 1 base, with 8 bases between. This CDR3 is built from 13 residues. Study results and caveats: Tumor tissue had significantly higher TCR diversity than normal lung. Tumor TCR diversity, when higher, was linked to shorter survival.

The sample holds many counts of this clonotype. The antigen remains undetermined. TCRbeta libraries were built with three rounds of nested PCR, modified from ARM-PCR. TCRdb reprocessed the multiplex PCR reads with MiXCR, giving one entry per CDR3 protein. Here the sample spans about 67,000 distinct CDR3 sequences, about 77% being singletons. RNA was extracted from bulk tissue without any cell sorting. This non-tumor lung sample came from over 3 cm beyond the tumor edge. This TCR derives from a man in his fifties or sixties with non-small cell lung cancer. The V call is TRBV5-1, the J call TRBJ2-3; D unclear. Material: distant non-tumor lung tissue. The CDR3 DNA reads TGCGCCAGCAGTCCCTTTGGCACAGATACGCAGTATTTT. Protein product: CASSPFGTDTQYF.